The next 25 T cell receptor beta chains were all read from a single sample in a study of CD8 T cells in Susac syndrome. Random hexamers primed reverse transcription of about 0.45 to 1 ug RNA. MiXCR, run by TCRdb on the immunoSEQ multiplex PCR reads, gives a single entry per CDR3 protein. The sample lists some 150,000 distinct CDR3 sequences; approximately 93% were seen once. Sequencing used CD4+ T cells from PBMCs. All receptors derive from a human donor in good health.

The CDR3 bases are TGTGCCTGGAGTGTACACGGAGCCCCTAACTATGGCTACACCTTC. It is translated as CAWSVHGAPNYGYTF. The V and J genes are TRBV30 and TRBJ1-2; D is unresolved. Trimming took off 0 bases at V and 0 bases at J, with 11 bases between the two ends. Germline V gene sequence: CDR1 GTSNPN, CDR2 SVGIG (reference sequence). The CDR3 covers 15 residues.

The chain uses TRBV27 and TRBJ2-2; 8 bases align to TRBD1. V was clipped by 10 bases and J by 0 bases; unmatched bases: 13. The CDR3 loop spans 17 amino acids. Germline V gives CDR1 MNHEY, CDR2 SMNVEV (reference sequence). The CDR3 DNA is TGTGCCACCCGGACAGGGCAAGTCTTTCCGAACACCGGGGAGCTGTTTTTT. Protein sequence: CATRTGQVFPNTGELFF.

V gene TRBV20-1 combines with J gene TRBJ2-7; perhaps TRBD1 as D (6 bases). Trimming took off 5 bases at V and 3 bases at J, with 17 bases between the two ends. Per germline, CDR1 DFQATT and CDR2 SNEGSKA (reference sequence). This CDR3 spans 14 amino acids. CDR3 sequence reads: CSAATPDRGYEQYF. DNA of the CDR3: TGCAGTGCTGCTACTCCGGACAGAGGCTACGAGCAGTACTTC.

This chain connects TRBV5-1 to TRBJ2-1, with 8 bases matching TRBD1. CDR1 SGHRS and CDR2 YFSETQ come from the germline V gene. The CDR3 has 15 residues. After removal of 0 bases from V and 7 bases from J, the junction contained 6 bases not matched to a gene. The CDR3 loop reads CASSLAGQAMNEQFF. The CDR3 DNA is TGCGCCAGCAGCTTGGCGGGACAGGCCATGAATGAGCAGTTCTTC. The full variable domain, in which reference TRBV5-1 and TRBJ2-1 provide the parts outside the CDR3, is KAGVTQTPRYLIKTRGQQVTLSCSPISGHRSVSWYQQTPGQGLQFLFEYFSETQRNKGNFPGRFSGRQFSNSRSEMNVSTLELGDSALYLCASSLAGQAMNEQFFGPGTRLTVL.

The chain couples TRBV18 to TRBJ2-7; tentative D call: TRBD2 (5 bases). Trimming left V 5 bases short and J 0 bases short, with 11 bases between. CDR1 KGHSH and CDR2 LQKENI come from the germline V gene. This CDR3 is built from 14 residues. CDR3 DNA: TGTGCCAGCTCAACCCGGGGAAGCTCCTACGAGCAGTACTTC. It specifies CASSTRGSSYEQYF. The entire variable domain, with the rest obtained from reference TRBV18 and TRBJ2-7, is as follows: NAGVMQNPRHLVRRRGQEARLRCSPMKGHSHVYWYRQLPEEGLKFMVYLQKENIIDESGMPKERFSAEFPKEGPSILRIQQVVRGDSAAYFCASSTRGSSYEQYFGPGTRLTVT.

The V and J genes are TRBV10-3 and TRBJ2-7; 9 positions match TRBD1. Trimming removed 4 bases from V and 1 base from J; junction bases left unmatched: 5. Germline CDR1 reads ENHRY; CDR2 reads SYGVKD. The CDR3 contains 15 residues. The CDR3 nucleotides read TGTGCCATCAGTGGAACCGGGACAGGGTCCTACGAGCAGTACTTC. Amino acid sequence: CAISGTGTGSYEQYF.

The chain is built from TRBV29-1 and TRBJ2-5; 11 positions match TRBD2. This CDR3 is built from 14 residues. V dropped 6 bases and J dropped 5; count of bases not matched to a gene: 8. Germline loops: CDR1 SQVTM, CDR2 ANQGSEA. The CDR3 DNA sequence: TGCAGCGTCTTACTAGCGGGAGTGTCGGAGACCCAGTACTTC. Translation: CSVLLAGVSETQYF.

V is TRBV18 and J is TRBJ1-1; TRBD1 aligns across 9 bases. The length of the CDR3 is 15 residues. The ends lost 4 bases at V and 6 bases at J; junction bases unmatched: 9. Germline CDR1 and CDR2: KGHSH and LQKENI. CDR3 in DNA: TGTGCCAGCTCACTAGGTGGGACAGGGAGGTCTGAAGCTTTCTTT. Protein sequence: CASSLGGTGRSEAFF.

The J gene is TRBJ1-2, the V gene TRBV29-1; TRBD1 aligns across 10 bases. From germline, CDR1 is SQVTM and CDR2 ANQGSEA. This CDR3 spans 15 amino acids. Losses at the gene ends were 6 bases for V and 1 base for J; bases not matched to a gene: 8. CDR3 in amino acids: CSVVGTGAFNYGYTF. In DNA form, the CDR3 reads TGCAGCGTCGTTGGGACAGGGGCGTTTAACTATGGCTACACCTTC.

This clonotype was observed once. The chain couples TRBV5-6 to TRBJ2-4; the match to TRBD2 covers 8 bases. This CDR3 has 15 amino acids. Unmatched junction bases numbered 3, after V lost 1 base and J lost 3 bases. Per germline, CDR1 SGHDT and CDR2 YYEEEE. The CDR3 nucleotides read TGTGCCAGCAGCTTGAGGGCGGGAGGCAAAAACATTCAGTACTTC. This encodes CASSLRAGGKNIQYF.

This clonotype is a singleton in its sample. The chain employs TRBV6-1 and TRBJ1-1; D is unresolved. CDR1 and CDR2 (germline): MNHNS, SASEGT. CDR3 length: 13 residues. The V gene lost 7 bases and the J gene lost 5 bases, with 14 bases spanning the gap. DNA for the CDR3: TGTGCCAGCACCGGAGAAAGAGCGACTGAAGCTTTCTTT. It is translated as CASTGERATEAFF.

V is TRBV2 and J is TRBJ2-7; 12 bases line up with TRBD1. The CDR3 spans 14 residues. Germline CDR1 SNHLY, CDR2 FYNNEI. Trimming at V came to 8 bases and at J to 6 bases, leaving 8 bases not matched to a gene. CDR3 region: CASGPGQGAGEQYF. In DNA, the CDR3 is TGTGCCAGCGGTCCGGGACAGGGGGCGGGCGAGCAGTACTTC.

The chain links TRBV14 to TRBJ2-7, with D possibly called TRBD1 or TRBD2 (5 bases each). Germline V gene lookup returns CDR1 SGHDN and CDR2 FVKESK. Trimming removed 0 bases from V and 4 bases from J, with 10 bases in between. This CDR3 spans 14 amino acids. The CDR3 protein is CASSQDLGGYEQYF. CDR3 coding DNA: TGTGCCAGCAGCCAAGATCTTGGGGGTTACGAGCAGTACTTC.

The chain links TRBV10-3 to TRBJ2-5, with D possibly TRBD2 on 8 matching bases. Germline V gene lookup returns CDR1 ENHRY and CDR2 SYGVKD. CDR3 size: 16 residues. Trimming removed 6 bases from V and 4 bases from J, with 21 bases in between. The chain's CDR3 is CAIRGSGGGAGETQYF. The CDR3 DNA sequence: TGTGCCATCAGGGGTTCGGGAGGGGGCGCGGGAGAGACCCAGTACTTC.

V usage is TRBV5-4 and J usage is TRBJ2-7; 11 positions match TRBD2. The CDR3 sequence is 16 residues long. Germline trimming cut 0 bases from V and 2 bases from J; bases unmatched to any gene: 4. Germline loops: CDR1 SGHNT, CDR2 YYREEE (reference sequence). CDR3 sequence (DNA): TGTGCCAGCAGCTTGGGGGTAGCGGGAGGGCCCTACGAGCAGTACTTC. It yields the protein CASSLGVAGGPYEQYF.

The rearrangement joins TRBV6-1 to TRBJ2-5; 12 positions match TRBD2. The germline CDR1 and CDR2 sequences are MNHNS and SASEGT. This CDR3 spans 16 amino acids. Unmatched junction bases numbered 8, after V lost 4 bases and J lost 5 bases. CDR3 residues: CASSATSGRYLETQYF. CDR3 in DNA: TGTGCCAGCAGTGCGACTAGCGGGAGATATTTGGAGACCCAGTACTTC.

The V call is TRBV27, the J call TRBJ2-7; no clear D. The germline gives CDR1 MNHEY, CDR2 SMNVEV (reference sequence). V was trimmed by 4 bases and J by 0 bases, leaving 1 base between them. CDR3 length equals 11 residues. The CDR3 loop is CASSSSYEQYF. Written as DNA, the CDR3 is TGTGCCAGCAGTTCCTCCTACGAGCAGTACTTC.

The V gene is TRBV30, the J gene TRBJ2-7, with a weak D call TRBD1 (7 bases). V dropped 5 bases and J dropped 3 bases, with 20 bases sitting between them. The CDR3 is 15 amino acids. The germline V gene encodes CDR1 GTSNPN and CDR2 SVGIG (reference sequence). CDR3 coding DNA: TGTGCCTGGGCCCCCAGGGGGGCTCTCGGCTACGAGCAGTACTTC. Protein: CAWAPRGALGYEQYF.

The chain employs TRBV5-1 and TRBJ1-5; D is undetermined. V gave up 4 bases and J gave up 7 bases, with 12 bases separating them. The CDR3 is made up of 13 amino acids. From germline, CDR1 is SGHRS and CDR2 YFSETQ. The CDR3 coding sequence is TGCGCCAGCAGCCCCGGCCCAGAACAGCCCCAGCATTTT. It is translated as CASSPGPEQPQHF.

The J gene is TRBJ2-1, the V gene TRBV23-1; unclear D gene. TRBV23-1 is an ORF for which the function is uncertain. This CDR3 is 15 amino acids long. The ends were cut back, 0 bases at V and 0 bases at J, with 6 bases in the middle. CDR3 in DNA: TGCGCCAGCAGTCAATCGCTAGACTCCTACAATGAGCAGTTCTTC. This translates into CASSQSLDSYNEQFF.

This chain joins TRBV12-3 or TRBV12-4 and TRBJ2-7, with 7 bases fitting TRBD1. The CDR3 is made up of 14 amino acids. Losses at the gene ends were 5 bases for V and 1 base for J; bases not matched to a gene: 5. In DNA, the CDR3 is TGTGCCAGCAGTCTTCCGGGACAGTCCTACGAGCAGTACTTC. It is translated as CASSLPGQSYEQYF.

This clonotype was seen only once. V gene TRBV2 combines with J gene TRBJ2-7; no clear D. Germline V gene lookup returns CDR1 SNHLY and CDR2 FYNNEI. CDR3 length equals 13 residues. V was trimmed by 4 bases and J by 3 bases, leaving 10 bases between them. The CDR3 DNA reads TGTGCCAGCAGTGTACGAAGGATCTACGAGCAGTACTTC. Translation gives CASSVRRIYEQYF.

Notes on this clonotype: At one end, the junction sequence differs from germline, possibly due to a read error. The chain employs TRBV10-2 and TRBJ2-7; 9 positions agree with TRBD1. The CDR3 length is 13 residues. Germline V lookup: CDR1 WSHSY, CDR2 SAAADI. CDR3 in DNA: TGCGCCAGCAGTGAGGCCCCCCGACAGGGGGGGAACTTC. This sequence encodes CASSEAPRQGGNF.

Written as DNA, the CDR3 is TGTGCCAGCAGCCGCCAGGGACAGGTTATTGGAAACACCATATATTTT. It codes for CASSRQGQVIGNTIYF. This rearrangement joins TRBV7-9 to TRBJ1-3; the match to TRBD1 covers 8 bases. This CDR3 is 16 amino acids long. Per the germline V gene, CDR1 is SEHNR and CDR2 is FQNEAQ (reference sequence). The trim removed 5 bases at V and 3 bases at J, leaving 9 bases unmatched. The whole variable domain, remainder taken from reference TRBV7-9 and TRBJ1-3, is DTGVSQNPRHKITKRGQNVTFRCDPISEHNRLYWYRQTLGQGPEFLTYFQNEAQLEKSRLLSDRFSAERPKGSFSTLEIQRTEQGDSAMYLCASSRQGQVIGNTIYFGEGSWLTVV.

This rearrangement joins TRBV20-1 to TRBJ2-5; D call uncertain. Trimming removed 8 bases at V and 4 bases at J, with 17 bases between. CDR3 size: 13 residues. Germline V gene lookup returns CDR1 DFQATT and CDR2 SNEGSKA (reference sequence). The CDR3 loop is CSPPVALAETQYF. Written as DNA, the CDR3 is TGCAGTCCACCCGTGGCACTCGCAGAGACCCAGTACTTC.